The TCR beta chain under discussion was sequenced for a study of CD8+CD57+ T cells in acquired aplastic anemia. Looking at the study overall: Quantities of DNA derived from sorted CD4+ and CD8+ cells averaged roughly 3 ug.

In patients chosen for sequencing, flow cytometry had shown CD8+CD57+ cell expansion. TCR beta VDJ and CDR3 profiles were obtained from a genomic DNA template. TCRdb processed the reads anew with MiXCR; each CDR3 protein has one entry. Found here are 450,000 to 600,000 distinct CDR3 sequences, around 30% of them singletons; the top ten hold 0.82%. Study-wide findings and caveats: CD8+ Simpson's diversity did not differ significantly between patients and controls.

This clonotype appeared a few times. Its target is unknown. The sequence came from a human donor with aplastic anemia. The material sequenced was sorted CD4+, CD8+, or CD8+CD57+ T cells (not recorded which) from PBMCs.

DNA of the CDR3: TGTGCCAGTAGTTCGGGTGACAGGGGAATTGTCGCTGAAGCTTTCTTT. Protein sequence: CASSSGDRGIVAEAFF. This chain uses TRBV19 with TRBJ1-1; 8 bases fit TRBD1. The germline CDR1 and CDR2 sequences are LNHDA and SQIVND (reference sequence). The length of the CDR3 is 16 residues. After removal of 5 bases from V and 6 bases from J, the junction contained 14 bases not matched to a gene.